This TCR beta chain was identified in a study of Ad26.COV2.S vaccination and SARS-CoV-2 variants (dated by TCRdb to the early 2020s). General notes on the study: Vaccine-arm donors came from COV1001, a multicentre, randomized, double-blind, placebo-controlled phase I-IIa trial of Ad26.COV2.S in healthy adults. The specificity and breadth of SARS-CoV-2-reactive T cell receptors after Ad26.COV2.S vaccination were assessed by TCRbeta repertoire sequencing. Trial participants were randomized into five groups of five, in which low-dose or high-dose Ad26.COV2.S was given once or twice, or placebo was given on both occasions. Ad26.COV2.S was administered intramuscularly at 5 x 10^10 or 1 x 10^11 viral particles, either as a single shot or as two shots given 56 days apart. The TCR-sequenced set comprised about 32 samples: roughly 19 Ad26.COV2.S vaccine recipients, 5 placebo recipients and 8 SARS-CoV-2 convalescent individuals. Throughout the experiments and outcome assessment, investigators stayed blinded to trial group allocation. Overall study outcomes, separate from this receptor: The authors noted that total T cell responses may have been underestimated by the TCR breadth and depth analyses. Non-spike TCR breadth was comparable between vaccine and placebo recipients, consistent with the vaccine containing only spike. The study lacked the statistical power to compare responses across vaccine doses or regimens. Ad26.COV2.S recipients had higher spike-specific TCR breadth than placebo recipients (P = 0.0014). After vaccination, spike-specific CD8+ and CD4+ T cell responses were reported to show substantial breadth.

The germline V and J ends show losses of 4 bases and 5 bases respectively, and no gene match explains 5 bases of the junction. The CDR3 spans 13 residues, from the cysteine through the phenylalanine. Only the CDR3 region is kept as DNA, spanning 39 bases read in frame from base 1. Looking up the germline V gene yields CDR1 SGHDT and CDR2 YYEEEE. Interpreted using the paper, the treatment or condition label stands for: 19 received Ad26.COV2.S at low or high dose, single or two shots; 5 received placebo; per-sample allocation not given. Repertoires of vaccine and placebo recipients were sequenced from samples taken on day 63 after the first injection. In Cohort 1b, about 27 adults aged 18-55 years were enrolled at a single site in Boston, USA, between 29 July and 7 August 2020. Ad26.COV2.S consisted of a replication-incompetent adenovirus type 26 vector by which a prefusion-stabilized SARS-CoV-2 spike protein from the original Wuhan strain was expressed.

The immunoSEQ Assay was the method used to sequence TCRbeta CDR3 regions. After extraction, genomic DNA underwent amplification by bias-controlled multiplex PCR, followed by high-throughput sequencing. As for the authors' bioinformatics: To quantify the absolute abundance of each unique TCRbeta CDR3 region, sequences were collapsed and filtered. T cell fraction was estimated by normalizing TCRbeta template counts to usable DNA, with usable DNA measured through amplification of reference genes found in all nucleated cells. Repertoire TCRs were annotated as SARS-CoV-2-specific by exact matching of V gene, CDR3 amino acid sequence and J gene to a known reactive TCR set. The reference SARS-CoV-2 TCR set was obtained from MIRA and was filtered for enrichment in COVID-19-positive ImmuneCODE repertoires, whereby public or cross-reactive TCRs were removed. Drawing on the MIRA antigens, annotated TCRs were analysed further at the level of specific ORF or position within ORF. Breadth was defined as the number of annotated unique rearrangements divided by the total number of unique productive rearrangements, and depth was defined as the summed frequency of the annotated unique rearrangements. Group comparisons of TCR breadth used two-sided Wilcoxon rank-sum tests. The table comes from immuneACCESS by way of TCRdb, which keeps in-frame sequences with V and J called. Part of the clones is missing from these tables; in studies checked, under half for an unresolved V gene and the rest for unknown reasons. The D gene and trimming were derived from the DNA, and the V and J assignments and clone size from that table. This sample comprises about 350,000 clones, roughly 90% of them detected only once. The ten top clones hold about 11% of the sample.

A remark on this clone: What antigen it recognizes has not been identified. Base qualities are not at hand, and no much larger clone is one base apart.

Sample: peripheral blood, taken in a trial of Ad26.COV2.S vaccine versus placebo. This TCR was recovered from a person aged 18-60 years who received the Ad26.COV2.S COVID-19 vaccine or a placebo. The rearrangement joined TRBV5-6 to TRBJ1-2; 7 nucleotides in the junction match TRBD1. The CDR3 sequence is CASSPGQKYGYTF. At the DNA level, the sequence is TGTGCCAGCAGCCCGGGACAGAAATATGGCTACACCTTC.